A single sample gave rise to the 11 T cell receptor beta chains below, sequenced in a study of blood T cells in healthy people across ages. PCR was performed a second time for 7 to 11 cycles using a sample-barcoded 5' primer and a J-beta primer mix. TCRdb passed the 5' RACE reads through MiXCR, listing each CDR3 protein once. The sample has 780,000 or so distinct CDR3 sequences, 40% to 65% seen once. The source material was blood. Receptors were obtained from a man older than 75 in good health.

Only a few counts were recorded for this clonotype. The chain has TRBV9 and TRBJ2-5; 9 nucleotides match TRBD2. Judging by the DNA end, TRBJ2-7 fits better; the J call may be wrong. Germline V lookup: CDR1 SGDLS, CDR2 YYNGEE. This CDR3 comprises 16 residues. The CDR3 DNA follows: TGTGCCAGCAGCGTTGTTCCTAGCGGGATAGGCGGCGAGCAGTACTTC. It is translated as CASSVVPSGIGGEQYF.

This sequence joins TRBV7-9 and TRBJ2-2, with D perhaps TRBD2 (5 bases). The CDR3 covers 12 residues. Germline CDR1 reads SEHNR; CDR2 reads FQNEAQ (reference sequence). V was trimmed by 8 bases and J by 5 bases, leaving 9 bases between them. The CDR3 is CASRPGTGELFF. The CDR3 DNA sequence: TGTGCCAGCCGGCCGGGGACCGGGGAGCTGTTTTTT.

This rearrangement joins TRBV23-1 to TRBJ1-3; D perhaps matches TRBD1 (6 bases). TRBV23-1 is an open reading frame whose function is uncertain. V was clipped by 0 bases and J by 4 bases, with 10 bases between them. The CDR3 is 15 amino acids. The CDR3 protein is CASSQSRGAGNTIYF. CDR3 in DNA: TGCGCCAGCAGTCAATCGAGGGGGGCCGGAAACACCATATATTTT.

The chain couples TRBV7-2 to TRBJ2-7; 7 nucleotides agree with TRBD1. Germline lookup yields CDR1 SGHTA and CDR2 FQGNSA. The CDR3 contains 12 residues. The junction had 7 bases not matched to a gene; V was cut back by 4 bases and J by 10 bases. The CDR3 region is CASSSRQGSQYF. The CDR3, as DNA: TGTGCCAGCAGCTCGAGACAGGGAAGCCAGTACTTC.

The J gene is TRBJ2-2, the V gene TRBV20-1; D is unclear. Trimming shortened V by 0 bases and J by 0 bases, and 11 bases separated the two germline ends. There are 16 residues in the CDR3. Germline lookup yields CDR1 DFQATT and CDR2 SNEGSKA (reference sequence). The CDR3, as DNA: TGCAGTGCTAGAGAGGGCTCCAGAGCGAACACCGGGGAGCTGTTTTTT. Amino acids: CSAREGSRANTGELFF.

This clonotype was detected a few times. The rearrangement joins TRBV20-1 to TRBJ2-7, with D possibly matching TRBD1 (6 bases). Germline-derived CDR1 and CDR2 are DFQATT and SNEGSKA (reference sequence). Trimming took off 5 bases at V and 3 bases at J, with 17 bases between the two ends. The CDR3 runs to 14 residues. The CDR3 region has the DNA TGCAGTGCTTCCGACAGGCAAGGGTACTACGAGCAGTACTTC. Translation gives CSASDRQGYYEQYF.

The gene calls are TRBV9 and TRBJ2-1, with TRBD2 identical over 10 bases. CDR1 is SGDLS, CDR2 YYNGEE, per germline. This CDR3 contains 15 residues. V lost 4 bases, J lost 5 bases, and 6 bases stayed unmatched. The CDR3 bases are TGTGCCAGCAGCTTCCGGACTAGCGGAAACAATGAGCAGTTCTTC. This sequence encodes CASSFRTSGNNEQFF.

The table lists this clonotype with many counts. The J gene is TRBJ2-1, the V gene TRBV6-1; weak D call: TRBD2 (6 bases). V shed 5 bases and J shed 8 bases, with 28 bases lying between them. Germline V gene data show CDR1 as MNHNS and CDR2 as SASEGT. The CDR3 has 18 residues. Written as DNA, the CDR3 is TGTGCCAGCAGTCCGGACCGGCCTAGCGTTTCTTCTCGGGATGAGCAGTTCTTC. This encodes CASSPDRPSVSSRDEQFF.

This sequence joins TRBV6-1 and TRBJ1-2, with D hard to call. The CDR3 extends over 15 amino acids. V lost 5 bases and J 8 bases, leaving 21 bases between the germline ends. The germline CDR1 and CDR2 sequences are MNHNS and SASEGT. The CDR3 DNA is TGTGCCAGCAGTACCTATGGGGTTGCCGGTGAGGGCTACACCTTC. Amino acids: CASSTYGVAGEGYTF.

The chain recombines TRBV10-3 with TRBJ1-4; TRBD1 matches 8 bases. The J segment lost 4 bases and the V segment lost 6 bases, leaving 4 bases of the junction unmatched. The CDR3 sequence is 14 residues long. CDR1 and CDR2 from the germline V gene are ENHRY and SYGVKD. The CDR3 loop is CAISPDRDNEKLFF. CDR3 DNA sequence: TGTGCCATCAGCCCGGACAGGGATAATGAAAAACTGTTTTTT.

The chain carries TRBV20-1 and TRBJ2-2, with 9 bases aligning to TRBD1. The germline gives CDR1 DFQATT, CDR2 SNEGSKA (reference sequence). V shed 4 bases, J shed 7 bases, and the junction held 7 bases outside the gene matches. CDR3 length: 14 residues. The CDR3: CSAMAGTGYGELFF. The CDR3 nucleotides are TGCAGTGCTATGGCCGGGACAGGGTACGGGGAGCTGTTTTTT.